The 23 T cell receptor beta chains listed next were all sequenced from one sample in a study of blood T cell repertoires in COVID-19. The protocol was immunoSEQ multiplex PCR, while the TCRdb copy is restricted to in-frame clones and leaves out a portion. The sample lists approximately 190,000 clones, roughly 87% occurring once. What was sequenced was peripheral blood. These receptors were taken from a woman between 40 and 50 years old with acute or convalescent COVID-19.

The table lists this clone with a few counts. This chain connects TRBV28 to TRBJ1-3, with D uncertain. This CDR3 comprises 14 residues. The germline gives CDR1 MDHEN, CDR2 SYDVKM. V was shortened by 7 bases and J by 4 bases, with 14 bases between the two germline ends. CDR3 bases: TGTGCCAGCACTCAGGAGAGCGGGGGAAACACCATATATTTT. It translates to CASTQESGGNTIYF.

This chain connects TRBV20-1 to TRBJ2-1; the D gene is possibly TRBD1 (5 bases). Germline lookup yields CDR1 DFQATT and CDR2 SNEGSKA (reference sequence). V was cut by 3 bases and J by 1 base, with 10 bases left in between. CDR3 length equals 14 residues. CDR3 region: CSASGGASYNEQFF. For the CDR3, the DNA is TGCAGTGCTAGTGGTGGGGCTTCCTACAATGAGCAGTTCTTC.

This chain connects TRBV13 to TRBJ1-1, with D unclear. Germline V lookup: CDR1 PRHDT, CDR2 FYEKMQ (reference sequence). The CDR3 covers 13 residues. Trimming pared 5 bases from V and 1 base from J, leaving 8 bases between. CDR3 sequence reads: CASSDQKNTEAFF. In DNA, the CDR3 is TGTGCCAGCAGCGATCAGAAGAACACTGAAGCTTTCTTT.

This chain connects TRBV7-9 to TRBJ1-1; D remains unclear. Between the trimmed V and J ends, which lost 7 bases and 3 bases, there was a span of 12 bases. The CDR3 spans 13 residues. CDR1 SEHNR and CDR2 FQNEAQ come from the germline V gene (reference sequence). As DNA, the CDR3 is TGTGCCAGCAACCTACCGTTGTACACTGAAGCTTTCTTT. Its protein is CASNLPLYTEAFF.

This chain joins TRBV3-1 (or the pseudogene TRBV3-2) and TRBJ2-1; D possibly corresponds to TRBD1 (5 bases). There are 17 residues in the CDR3. Looked up from germline, CDR1 is LGHDT and CDR2 is YNNKEL (reference sequence). With 4 bases removed from V and 4 bases from J, the gap between germline ends came to 20 bases. CDR3 sequence reads: CASSPPSVKTVYNEQFF. The CDR3 DNA reads TGTGCCAGCAGCCCCCCTTCGGTGAAGACAGTATACAATGAGCAGTTCTTC.

This chain connects TRBV6-5 to TRBJ2-7; weak D call: TRBD2 (6 bases). V lost 0 bases, J lost 6 bases, and 12 bases lay in between. CDR3 length: 14 residues. Germline V gene sequence: CDR1 MNHEY, CDR2 SVGAGI. Written as DNA, the CDR3 is TGTGCCAGCAGTTACTCGGGACTCCTGTCCGAGCAGTACTTC. Amino acid sequence: CASSYSGLLSEQYF.

The J gene is TRBJ1-1, the V gene TRBV7-2; 10 positions agree with TRBD1. The CDR3 sequence is 13 residues long. The germline V gene has CDR1 SGHTA and CDR2 FQGNSA. The trim removed 3 bases at V and 11 bases at J, leaving 6 bases unmatched. The CDR3 loop reads CASSFGTGVRAFF. CDR3 coding DNA: TGTGCCAGCAGCTTTGGGACAGGGGTGCGGGCTTTCTTT. Together with reference TRBV7-2 and TRBJ1-1, the CDR3 gives the full variable domain: GAGVSQSPSNKVTEKGKDVELRCDPISGHTALYWYRQSLGQGLEFLIYFQGNSAPDKSGLPSDRFSAERTGGSVSTLTIQRTQQEDSAVYLCASSFGTGVRAFFGQGTRLTVV.

The V and J genes are TRBV6-1 and TRBJ1-5; the D is unclear. V was cut by 2 bases and J by 4 bases, with 9 bases left in between. The CDR3 is 14 amino acids. Germline CDR1 and CDR2: MNHNS and SASEGT. The CDR3 sequence is CASSELFSNQPQHF. DNA of the CDR3: TGTGCCAGCAGTGAATTGTTCTCGAATCAGCCCCAGCATTTT.

The chain joins TRBV27 to TRBJ1-6; D is uncertain. CDR3 length equals 14 residues. Trimming shortened V by 3 bases and J by 11 bases, and 14 bases separated the two germline ends. Per the germline V gene, CDR1 is MNHEY and CDR2 is SMNVEV (reference sequence). CDR3 DNA sequence: TGTGCCAGCAGTTTTACCGGGGATATTCCACCCCTCCACTTT. Residues: CASSFTGDIPPLHF.

The V gene is TRBV6-6, the J gene TRBJ1-2, with 10 positions matching TRBD1. The CDR3 runs to 17 residues. V shed 5 bases and J 8 bases; nucleotides not matched to a gene: 17. Per the germline V gene, CDR1 is MNHNY and CDR2 is SVGAGI (reference sequence). DNA of the CDR3: TGTGCCAGCAGTCCCGAAGGTCCCGGACAGGGGGTTAGAGGCTACACCTTC. It specifies CASSPEGPGQGVRGYTF.

The gene calls are TRBV27 and TRBJ2-1; TRBD2 might be the D (5 bases). Germline CDR1 and CDR2: MNHEY and SMNVEV (reference sequence). Trimming shortened V by 7 bases and J by 9 bases, and 25 bases separated the two germline ends. This CDR3 contains 16 residues. The CDR3, as DNA: TGTGCCAGCAACCCGGAGGAGATTGGTGGGAGAGTTGAGCAGTTCTTC. Translation: CASNPEEIGGRVEQFF.

The V gene is TRBV15, the J gene TRBJ2-3, with 7 bases identical to TRBD2. V gave up 1 base and J gave up 1 base; unmatched junction bases: 5. CDR3 length: 16 residues. CDR1 and CDR2 (germline): LNHNV, YYDKDF (reference sequence). The CDR3 spells CATSRASGARTDTQYF. Written as DNA, the CDR3 is TGTGCCACCAGCAGAGCCAGCGGGGCCCGCACAGATACGCAGTATTTT.

This rearrangement joins TRBV27 to TRBJ1-6; TRBD1 matches 9 bases. Per germline, CDR1 MNHEY and CDR2 SMNVEV (reference sequence). V shed 1 base and J 9 bases; nucleotides not matched to a gene: 4. The CDR3 consists of 15 residues. This CDR3 reads CASSLYRGLGSPLHF. The DNA for the CDR3 is TGTGCCAGCAGTTTATACAGGGGGCTTGGTTCACCCCTCCACTTT.

V usage is TRBV6-1 and J usage is TRBJ1-2; D call uncertain. The CDR3 is 12 amino acids. Germline CDR1 is MNHNS and CDR2 is SASEGT. Trimming stripped 3 bases from V and 11 bases from J, with 13 bases between. The CDR3 bases are TGTGCCAGCAGTGAGTTGGCAGGAGGTTACACCTTC. It translates to CASSELAGGYTF.

This chain uses TRBV2 with TRBJ1-3; 7 bases line up with TRBD1. Losses at the gene ends were 4 bases for V and 3 bases for J; bases not matched to a gene: 3. The CDR3 is made up of 14 amino acids. CDR1 and CDR2 from the germline V gene are SNHLY and FYNNEI. CDR3 amino acids: CASSVAGGGNTIYF. The DNA for the CDR3 is TGTGCCAGCAGTGTTGCAGGGGGTGGAAACACCATATATTTT.

V usage is TRBV25-1 and J usage is TRBJ1-3; D is uncertain. From germline, CDR1 is MGHDK and CDR2 SYGVNS. V lost 5 bases to trimming and J lost 0 bases, with 8 bases between them. The CDR3 length is 14 residues. CDR3 region: CASSPHSSGNTIYF. The DNA for the CDR3 is TGTGCCAGCAGTCCCCACAGCTCTGGAAACACCATATATTTT. Full variable domain (outside the CDR3, taken from reference TRBV25-1 and TRBJ1-3): EADIYQTPRYLVIGTGKKITLECSQTMGHDKMYWYQQDPGMELHLIHYSYGVNSTEKGDLSSESTVSRIRTEHFPLTLESARPSHTSQYLCASSPHSSGNTIYFGEGSWLTVV.

Remarks on this clone: At the DNA level, this CDR3 is encoded by other sequences in the same sample as well. This rearrangement joins TRBV27 to TRBJ2-1; tentative D call: TRBD2 (6 bases). Germline V gives CDR1 MNHEY, CDR2 SMNVEV (reference sequence). Deletions cut 1 base from V and 1 base from J, with 8 bases between. The CDR3 length is 15 residues. The CDR3 here is CASSLLAGSYNEQFF. CDR3 bases: TGTGCCAGCAGTTTATTGGCGGGGTCCTACAATGAGCAGTTCTTC.

This chain joins TRBV27 and TRBJ2-6, with 9 bases matching TRBD2. Trimming removed 6 bases from V and 0 bases from J; junction bases left unmatched: 9. The germline V gene encodes CDR1 MNHEY and CDR2 SMNVEV (reference sequence). The CDR3 loop spans 18 amino acids. The CDR3 loop is CASSPTSGVISGANVLTF. CDR3 in DNA: TGTGCCAGCAGCCCGACTAGCGGAGTTATCTCTGGGGCCAACGTCCTGACTTTC.

This sequence joins TRBV6-5 and TRBJ1-1, with D possibly matching TRBD1 (6 bases). The CDR3 spans 15 residues. Germline CDR1 reads MNHEY; CDR2 reads SVGAGI. V lost 5 bases, J lost 2 bases, and 15 bases lay in between. The CDR3 protein is CASSRQAILNTEAFF. The CDR3 DNA reads TGTGCCAGCAGTCGACAGGCAATCTTAAACACTGAAGCTTTCTTT.

This chain joins TRBV6-5 and TRBJ2-7; 9 positions match TRBD1. Germline V CDR1 and CDR2: MNHEY, SVGAGI. The J segment lost 2 bases and the V segment lost 11 bases, leaving 7 bases of the junction unmatched. This CDR3 is built from 13 residues. CDR3 in amino acids: CAFWGQGTYEQYF. The CDR3 DNA reads TGTGCCTTCTGGGGACAGGGAACCTACGAGCAGTACTTC.

The rearrangement uses TRBV6-5 and TRBJ1-5; no reliable D call. Germline CDR1 and CDR2: MNHEY and SVGAGI. V lost 2 bases to trimming and J lost 0 bases, with 8 bases between them. CDR3 length: 15 residues. The CDR3 DNA reads TGTGCCAGCAGTTACGGCCAGTATAGCAATCAGCCCCAGCATTTT. This encodes CASSYGQYSNQPQHF.

This clone was recorded only once. V and J are TRBV30 and TRBJ2-3, with 11 bases fitting TRBD2. Trimming at V came to 5 bases and at J to 1 base, leaving 2 bases not matched to a gene. This CDR3 has 14 amino acids. Germline CDR1 is GTSNPN and CDR2 is SVGIG (reference sequence). CDR3 sequence reads: CAWALAGGTDTQYF. The CDR3 nucleotides read TGTGCCTGGGCACTAGCGGGAGGCACAGATACGCAGTATTTT.

The V gene is TRBV4-2, the J gene TRBJ2-2, with 10 bases that match TRBD2. The CDR3 runs to 16 residues. CDR1 is LGHNA and CDR2 is YNFKEQ in the germline V gene. Trimming at V came to 0 bases and at J to 5 bases, leaving 3 bases not matched to a gene. The CDR3 is CASSQDPLAGTGELFF. The DNA for the CDR3 is TGTGCCAGCAGCCAAGATCCACTAGCGGGAACCGGGGAGCTGTTTTTT.